Following are 18 T cell receptor beta chains from one sample sequenced in a study of blood T cells in healthy people across ages. Through a sample-barcoded 5' primer and a J-beta primer mix, a second PCR was run for about 6 to 11 cycles. TCRdb independently ran MiXCR on the 5' RACE reads; one entry per CDR3 protein. The profile shows more than 900,000 distinct CDR3 sequences, roughly a quarter of them singletons. These data also formed part of another study, on T cells of mothers and their children.

Sequences were obtained from blood. These receptors all stem from a girl aged 2-10 years in good health.

A few counts support this clonotype. The chain has TRBV3-1 and TRBJ1-1; 7 bases fit TRBD1. Trimming took 11 bases from V and 5 from J; bases not matched to a gene: 8. The CDR3 runs to 12 residues. Germline V gene data show CDR1 as LGHDT and CDR2 as YNNKEL (reference sequence). The CDR3 nucleotides read TGTGCCTGCTCGACAGGGACTACTGAAGCTTTCTTT. Amino acids: CACSTGTTEAFF.

The CDR3 nucleotides are TGCGCCAGCAGCCTAGCCTGGGGTCGGGATACGCAGTATTTT. Protein sequence: CASSLAWGRDTQYF. The V and J genes are TRBV4-1 and TRBJ2-3; no firm D call. Trimming cost V 4 bases and J 6 bases, with 14 bases left between them. The germline V gene encodes CDR1 MGHRA and CDR2 YSYEKL. The CDR3 extends over 14 amino acids.

This clonotype was seen more than once but under ten times. V gene TRBV27 combines with J gene TRBJ2-7, with D possibly TRBD2 on 5 matching bases. V gave up 5 bases and J gave up 3 bases, with 14 bases separating them. The CDR3 extends over 14 amino acids. Germline V CDR1 and CDR2: MNHEY, SMNVEV (reference sequence). CDR3 nucleotides: TGTGCCAGCAGTCAAAGCCGCGGAGGCTACGAGCAGTACTTC. Protein: CASSQSRGGYEQYF.

The V gene is TRBV7-9, the J gene TRBJ2-6; maybe TRBD2 (5 bases). V was shortened by 4 bases and J by 0 bases, with 10 bases between the two germline ends. CDR3 length: 16 amino acids. CDR1 and CDR2 (germline): SEHNR, FQNEAQ (reference sequence). The CDR3 sequence is CASSYGVNSGANVLTF. The CDR3 DNA follows: TGTGCCAGCAGCTACGGGGTGAACTCTGGGGCCAACGTCCTGACTTTC.

This clonotype was detected only a few times. The chain uses TRBV2 and TRBJ2-5, with D perhaps matching TRBD1 (6 bases). This CDR3 contains 13 residues. Looked up from germline, CDR1 is SNHLY and CDR2 is FYNNEI. Trimming took off 2 bases at V and 5 bases at J, with 9 bases between the two ends. CDR3 sequence: CASSENRDETQYF. The CDR3 nucleotides read TGTGCCAGCAGTGAAAACAGGGATGAGACCCAGTACTTC.

The genes are TRBV7-2 and TRBJ1-4; maybe TRBD1 (5 bases). The CDR3 covers 15 residues. CDR1 SGHTA and CDR2 FQGNSA come from the germline V gene. With 5 bases removed from V and 0 bases from J, the gap between germline ends came to 10 bases. CDR3 residues: CASSPDTATNEKLFF. CDR3 in DNA: TGTGCCAGCAGCCCGGACACTGCAACTAATGAAAAACTGTTTTTT.

The gene calls are TRBV7-9 and TRBJ2-5; D gene unclear. Trimming pared 3 bases from V and 2 bases from J, leaving 10 bases between. This CDR3 has 14 amino acids. Germline lookup yields CDR1 SEHNR and CDR2 FQNEAQ (reference sequence). The CDR3 nucleotides are TGTGCCAGCAGCTTGGGTAGAATTCAAGAGACCCAGTACTTC. It yields the protein CASSLGRIQETQYF.

The rearrangement links TRBV10-3 to TRBJ2-2; the match to TRBD2 covers 10 bases. The germline V gene has CDR1 ENHRY and CDR2 SYGVKD. The CDR3 consists of 15 residues. V lost 4 bases, J lost 3 bases, and 2 bases stayed unmatched. The CDR3 loop reads CAISGLAGDTGELFF. CDR3 in DNA: TGTGCCATCAGTGGGCTAGCGGGGGACACCGGGGAGCTGTTTTTT.

This clonotype was detected only a few times. The chain carries TRBV27 and TRBJ2-3; D assignment may be TRBD1 or TRBD2 (6 bases each). Germline assignment: CDR1 MNHEY and CDR2 SMNVEV (reference sequence). The CDR3 extends over 13 amino acids. Trimming took 5 bases from V and 8 from J, leaving 14 bases between them. CDR3 sequence: CASSPIGGPTQYF. In nucleotides, the CDR3 is TGTGCCAGCAGTCCTATCGGGGGCCCTACGCAGTATTTT.

CDR3 sequence (DNA): TGTGCCAGCAGCTTAGAGCACGGCTCCTATAATTCACCCCTCCACTTT. Its translation: CASSLEHGSYNSPLHF. The rearrangement uses TRBV7-8 and TRBJ1-6, with D uncertain. Germline assignment: CDR1 SGHVS and CDR2 FQNEAQ. The CDR3 contains 16 residues. Trimming removed 1 base from V and 0 bases from J, with 7 bases in between.

This clonotype was seen only a few times. The chain links TRBV19 to TRBJ2-1, with D unclear. CDR3 length: 15 residues. The V gene lost 3 bases and the J gene lost 0 bases, with 9 bases spanning the gap. Germline V lookup: CDR1 LNHDA, CDR2 SQIVND (reference sequence). This chain's CDR3 is CASSILPPSYNEQFF. The CDR3 DNA is TGTGCCAGTAGTATTCTCCCGCCCTCCTACAATGAGCAGTTCTTC.

This clonotype turned up a few times. J is TRBJ2-5 and V is TRBV11-2; D gene uncertain. CDR1 and CDR2 from the germline V gene are SGHAT and FQNNGV. V lost 6 bases and J lost 3, with 14 bases in between. The CDR3 has 14 residues. The CDR3 DNA is TGTGCCAGCAGTTCCAGAGGCCTTAAAGAGACCCAGTACTTC. Translated, it gives CASSSRGLKETQYF.

CDR3 loop: CSANKPGLAGDYEQYF. For the CDR3, the DNA is TGCAGTGCCAATAAACCGGGACTAGCGGGAGATTACGAGCAGTACTTC. V gene TRBV20-1 combines with J gene TRBJ2-5, with TRBD2 matching 14 bases. The closer fit of TRBJ2-7 to the DNA end suggests the J call may be wrong. This CDR3 comprises 16 residues. In germline, CDR1 is DFQATT, CDR2 SNEGSKA (reference sequence).

This clonotype was seen a handful of times. A read error may produce the germline difference seen at one junction end. This chain links TRBV12-3 or TRBV12-4 with TRBJ2-1; either TRBD1 or TRBD2 may supply D (5 bases each). The length of the CDR3 is 15 residues. The CDR3 sequence: CASSLGTGNNNEQFF. Here the CDR3 DNA reads TGTGCCAGCAGCTTAGGGACCGGGAACAACAATGAGCAGTTCTTC.

There are a few counts of this clonotype. This chain uses TRBV9 with TRBJ2-1; perhaps TRBD2 as D (6 bases). From germline, CDR1 is SGDLS and CDR2 YYNGEE. The length of the CDR3 is 15 residues. Deletions cut 0 bases from V and 9 bases from J, with 16 bases between. CDR3: CASSVGYGEAGEQFF. The CDR3 nucleotides are TGTGCCAGCAGCGTAGGGTACGGGGAGGCCGGTGAGCAGTTCTTC. The full variable domain, in which reference TRBV9 and TRBJ2-1 provide the parts outside the CDR3, is DSGVTQTPKHLITATGQRVTLRCSPRSGDLSVYWYQQSLDQGLQFLIQYYNGEERAKGNILERFSAQQFPDLHSELNLSSLELGDSALYFCASSVGYGEAGEQFFGPGTRLTVL.

V usage is TRBV29-1 and J usage is TRBJ2-1, with 7 bases identical to TRBD2. This CDR3 has 14 residues. Germline values: CDR1 SQVTM, CDR2 ANQGSEA. The ends lost 1 base at V and 3 bases at J; junction bases unmatched: 3. CDR3 nucleotide sequence: TGCAGCGTTGAAGGCCAGCGGGGCTACAATGAGCAGTTCTTC. This encodes CSVEGQRGYNEQFF.

This rearrangement joins TRBV11-2 to TRBJ1-1, with D unresolved. Trimming stripped 2 bases from V and 4 bases from J, with 8 bases between. CDR1 is SGHAT, CDR2 FQNNGV, per germline. The CDR3 runs 13 residues. The CDR3 loop is CASSLKPSTEAFF. The CDR3 DNA is TGTGCCAGCAGCTTAAAGCCTAGCACTGAAGCTTTCTTT.

The sample holds a few counts of this clonotype. This chain uses TRBV12-3 or TRBV12-4 with TRBJ2-5, with D tentatively TRBD2 (5 bases). V lost 5 bases to trimming and J lost 5 bases, with 12 bases between them. This CDR3 has 13 residues. The CDR3 reads CASSIGLRETQYF. The DNA for the CDR3 is TGTGCCAGCAGTATAGGACTGAGGGAGACCCAGTACTTC.